This is a list of T cell receptor beta chains from one sample in a study of blood T cell repertoires in COVID-19. Profiling relied on immunoSEQ multiplex PCR, and the TCRdb table lists in-frame clones only, not all of them. The sample lists about 58,000 clones; around 81% were seen once. The sequenced sample consisted of peripheral blood. The receptors shown here come from a human donor in a cohort sampled during active COVID-19. CDR3s include the opening cysteine and the closing phenylalanine or tryptophan.

j_call | cdr3_length | v_call | cdr3_aa
TRBJ1-1 | 16 | TRBV6-2/TRBV6-3 | CASSRNRSPLNTEAFF
TRBJ2-7 | 13 | TRBV6-6 | CASSPQQGYEQYF
TRBJ2-3 | 16 | TRBV14 | CASSQGTRDLTDTQYF
TRBJ2-7 | 13 | TRBV7-9 | CASSSGEFYEQYF
TRBJ1-4 | 15 | TRBV28 | CASSTKKNRNEKLFF
TRBJ1-2 | 15 | TRBV28 | CASSLISPQGDGYTF
TRBJ2-7 | 15 | TRBV6-2/TRBV6-3 | CASSPWGLLSYEQYF
TRBJ1-5 | 12 | TRBV28 | CASRVLPEPQHF
TRBJ2-5 | 14 | TRBV2 | CASIGEGEQETQYF
TRBJ1-2 | 14 | TRBV6-6 | CASSYSGQNYGYTF
TRBJ1-2 | 16 | TRBV19 | CASSLNPGQVLYGYTF
TRBJ1-6 | 14 | TRBV18 | CASSLPGQGSPLHF
TRBJ2-6 | 17 | TRBV19 | CASSIGLAGTGANVLTF
TRBJ1-2 | 15 | TRBV4-1 | CASSQDLAANYGYTF
TRBJ2-7 | 17 | TRBV24-1 | CATPGGHNGRVSNEQYF
TRBJ2-7 | 16 | TRBV19 | CASSIESGTGGNEQYF
TRBJ2-1 | 17 | TRBV11-3 | CASSLDSNLAGPNEQFF
TRBJ1-4 | 15 | TRBV6-6 | CASSYSRGTNEKLFF
TRBJ2-6 | 18 | TRBV18 | CASSPLTSPGSGANVLTF
TRBJ1-5 | 15 | TRBV15 | CATSGLTTSNQPQHF
TRBJ1-1 | 14 | TRBV7-8 | CASNDRGANTEAFF
TRBJ1-1 | 15 | TRBV19 | CASSILASSRTEAFF
TRBJ2-7 | 13 | TRBV9 | CASSGQGAYEQYF
TRBJ2-2 | 14 | TRBV6-6 | CATPRDRNTGELFF
TRBJ2-7 | 13 | TRBV12-3/TRBV12-4 | CASSLSFSREQYF
TRBJ2-7 | 15 | TRBV5-1 | CASSPDASGQGEQYF
TRBJ2-6 | 17 | TRBV6-2/TRBV6-3 | CASSRDSFNSGANVLTF
TRBJ2-5 | 16 | TRBV18 | CASSPRTGGLKETQYF
TRBJ1-5 | 16 | TRBV10-2 | CASSTTGDSSNQPQHF
TRBJ1-5 | 15 | TRBV28 | CASSFQGNSNQPQHF
TRBJ2-1 | 15 | TRBV28 | CASSLGTSGSNEQFF
TRBJ2-7 | 13 | TRBV6-5 | CASSTTGAYEQYF
TRBJ1-2 | 15 | TRBV6-5 | CASSYSPGAHAGYTF